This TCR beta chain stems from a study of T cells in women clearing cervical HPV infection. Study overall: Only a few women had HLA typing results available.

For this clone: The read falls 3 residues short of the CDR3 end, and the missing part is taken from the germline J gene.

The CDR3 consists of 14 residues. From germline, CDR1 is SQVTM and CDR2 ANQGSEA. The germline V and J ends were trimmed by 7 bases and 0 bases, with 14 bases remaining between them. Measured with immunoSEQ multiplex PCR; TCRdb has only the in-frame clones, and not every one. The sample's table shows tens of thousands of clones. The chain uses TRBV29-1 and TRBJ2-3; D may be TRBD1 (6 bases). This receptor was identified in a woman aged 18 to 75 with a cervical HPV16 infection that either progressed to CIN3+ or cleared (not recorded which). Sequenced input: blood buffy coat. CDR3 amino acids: CSAGGRASTDTQYF. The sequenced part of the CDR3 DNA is TGCAGCGCTGGGGGCAGGGCTAGCACAGATACG.